This T cell receptor (beta chain) was captured by sequencing in a study of T-cell reconstitution after alpha-beta-depleted transplantation in children. A library of TCRbeta sequences, prepared with unique molecular identifiers, was generated. TCRdb analysed the PCR reads with MiXCR anew, one entry per CDR3 protein. This sample has 670,000 or so distinct CDR3 sequences; around 13% occur once, and the top ten carry 0.79%. The table lists this clonotype with many counts. The antigen remains undetermined. Points from the study as a whole: Expanded graft clones numbering several hundred reportedly gave rise to alpha-beta T cells about two months after transplant. Once a year had passed after transplant, T-cell counts and diversity came mostly from newly produced T cells. Day-60 TCRbeta diversity that was high in some patients was derived from surviving recipient T cells and thymic progenitors.

V was pared by 4 bases and J by 4 bases, with 3 bases of the junction left unmatched. In germline, CDR1 is MNHEY, CDR2 SVGAGI. The CDR3 has 14 amino acids. The sequencing here drew on PBMCs, taken before TCRalphabeta/CD19-depleted stem cell transplant. V and J are TRBV6-5 and TRBJ2-1; 8 bases fit TRBD1. The sequence was obtained from a girl between 2 and 10 years old with congenital amegakaryocytic thrombocytopenia, due to receive a stem cell transplant. The CDR3 is CASSSDRGYNEQFF. The DNA of the CDR3 is TGTGCCAGCAGTTCCGACAGGGGATACAATGAGCAGTTCTTC.